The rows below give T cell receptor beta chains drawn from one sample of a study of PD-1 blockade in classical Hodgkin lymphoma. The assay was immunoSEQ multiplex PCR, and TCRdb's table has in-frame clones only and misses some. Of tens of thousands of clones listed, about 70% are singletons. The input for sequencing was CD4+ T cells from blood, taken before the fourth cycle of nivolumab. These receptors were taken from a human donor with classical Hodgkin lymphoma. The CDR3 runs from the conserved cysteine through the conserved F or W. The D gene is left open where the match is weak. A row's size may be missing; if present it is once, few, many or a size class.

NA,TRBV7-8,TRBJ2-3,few,CASSLIDTQYF,TGTGCCAGCAGCTTAATAGATACGCAGTATTTT
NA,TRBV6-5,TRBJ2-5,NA,CASSQGGGKETQYF,TGTGCCAGCAGCCAAGGGGGGGGGAAAGAGACCCAGTACTTC
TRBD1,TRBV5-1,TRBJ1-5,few,CASSLGQGANQPQHF,TGCGCCAGCAGCTTGGGACAGGGAGCAAATCAGCCCCAGCATTTT
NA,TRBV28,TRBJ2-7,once,CASSLPGSYEQYF,TGTGCCAGCAGTTTGCCGGGATCCTACGAGCAGTACTTC
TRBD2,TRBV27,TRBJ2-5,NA,CASRKRGGLGETQYF,TGTGCCAGCAGAAAGCGGGGGGGCCTGGGAGAGACCCAGTACTTC
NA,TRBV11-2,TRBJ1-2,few,CASSTNRDLGYTF,TGTGCCAGCAGCACGAACAGGGATCTTGGCTACACCTTC
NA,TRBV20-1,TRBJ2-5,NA,CSSLGGETQYF,TGCAGTTCTTTGGGGGGAGAGACCCAGTACTTC
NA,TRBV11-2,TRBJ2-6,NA,CASSLASGGLSGANVLTF,TGTGCCAGCAGCTTAGCTTCCGGGGGGCTTTCTGGGGCCAACGTCCTGACTTTC
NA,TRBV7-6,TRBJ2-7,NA,CASSLGRTYEQYF,TGTGCCAGCAGCTTAGGACGGACCTACGAGCAGTACTTC
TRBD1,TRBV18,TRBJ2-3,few,CASSQRQGSTDTQYF,TGTGCCAGCTCACAAAGACAGGGATCCACAGATACGCAGTATTTT
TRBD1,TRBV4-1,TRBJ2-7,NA,CASSQVGTGRTYEQYF,TGCGCCAGCAGCCAAGTCGGGACAGGGCGGACCTACGAGCAGTACTTC
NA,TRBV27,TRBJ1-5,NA,CASSFWGGDQPQHF,TGTGCCAGCAGTTTCTGGGGGGGGGATCAGCCCCAGCATTTT
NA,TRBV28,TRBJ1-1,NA,CASSLQGTEAFF,TGTGCCAGCAGTCTACAGGGAACTGAAGCTTTCTTT
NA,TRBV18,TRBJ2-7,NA,CASSPRGTRANNEQYF,TGTGCCAGCTCACCACGCGGGACCCGGGCTAATAACGAGCAGTACTTC
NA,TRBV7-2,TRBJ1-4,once,CASSHRATNEKLFF,TGTGCCAGCAGCCACAGGGCAACTAATGAAAAACTGTTTTTT
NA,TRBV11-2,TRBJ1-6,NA,CASSLEVGTPLHF,TGTGCCAGCAGCTTAGAGGTGGGGACACCCCTCCACTTT
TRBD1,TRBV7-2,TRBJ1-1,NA,CASSIPGQMNTEAFF,TGTGCCAGCAGCATACCGGGACAGATGAACACTGAAGCTTTCTTT
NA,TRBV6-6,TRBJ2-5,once,CATAQAGQVQETQYF,TGTGCCACCGCACAAGCAGGCCAGGTCCAAGAGACCCAGTACTTC
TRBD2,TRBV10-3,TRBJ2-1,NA,CAISGEPGLAGGPSSYNEQFF,TGTGCCATCAGTGGAGAACCGGGACTAGCGGGGGGGCCCAGCTCCTACAATGAGCAGTTCTTC
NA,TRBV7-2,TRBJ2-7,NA,CASSLPGGPEQYF,TGTGCCAGCAGCCTCCCCGGGGGGCCCGAGCAGTACTTC
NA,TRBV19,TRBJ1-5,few,CASRGGQFFQPQHF,TGTGCCAGTAGGGGAGGACAGTTCTTTCAGCCCCAGCATTTT
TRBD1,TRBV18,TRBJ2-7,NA,CASGQGARGYEQYF,TGTGCCAGCGGTCAGGGGGCGCGCGGCTACGAGCAGTACTTC
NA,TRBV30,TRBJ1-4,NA,CAWSVAATNEKLFF,TGTGCCTGGAGTGTTGCAGCAACTAATGAAAAACTGTTTTTT
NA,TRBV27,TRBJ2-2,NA,CASSLERGANTGELFF,TGTGCCAGCAGTTTAGAAAGGGGCGCGAACACCGGGGAGCTGTTTTTT
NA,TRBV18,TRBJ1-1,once,CASSPVTENTEAFF,TGTGCCAGCTCACCCGTGACCGAGAACACTGAAGCTTTCTTT
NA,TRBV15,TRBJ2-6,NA,CATSREGRTSGANVLTF,TGTGCCACCAGCAGAGAGGGTCGGACCTCTGGGGCCAACGTCCTGACTTTC
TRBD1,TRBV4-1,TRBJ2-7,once,CASSQVRTGAYEQYF,TGCGCCAGCAGCCAAGTCAGGACAGGGGCGTACGAGCAGTACTTC
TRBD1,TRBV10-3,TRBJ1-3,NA,CAISESRRTGGNTIYF,TGTGCCATCAGTGAGAGTAGGAGGACAGGGGGAAACACCATATATTTT
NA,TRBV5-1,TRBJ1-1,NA,CASSLGTEVNTEAFF,TGCGCCAGCAGCTTGGGGACAGAGGTGAACACTGAAGCTTTCTTT
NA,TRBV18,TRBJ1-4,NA,CASSPRLGNEKLFF,TGTGCCAGCTCACCCCGGTTGGGAAATGAAAAACTGTTTTTT
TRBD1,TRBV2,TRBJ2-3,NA,CASSPGQGITDTQYF,TGTGCCAGCAGCCCGGGACAGGGTATCACAGATACGCAGTATTTT
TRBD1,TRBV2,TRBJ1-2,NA,CASTRTGGSGYGYTF,TGTGCCAGCACAAGGACAGGGGGCAGCGGCTATGGCTACACCTTC
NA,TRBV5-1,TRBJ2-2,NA,CASSLDAVSNTGELFF,TGCGCCAGCAGCTTGGACGCGGTATCGAACACCGGGGAGCTGTTTTTT
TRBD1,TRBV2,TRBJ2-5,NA,CASSSRTGVKTQYF,TGTGCCAGCAGTTCCCGGACAGGGGTGAAGACCCAGTACTTC
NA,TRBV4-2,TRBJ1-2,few,CASSQVSGGGGGYTF,TGTGCCAGCAGCCAAGTGAGCGGGGGCGGAGGGGGCTACACCTTC
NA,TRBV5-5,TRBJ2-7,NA,CASSLGLAGLEQYF,TGTGCCAGCAGCTTGGGCCTCGCCGGACTCGAGCAGTACTTC
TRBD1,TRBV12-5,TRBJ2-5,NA,CASGHGQGAWETQYF,TGTGCTAGTGGTCACGGACAGGGGGCGTGGGAGACCCAGTACTTC
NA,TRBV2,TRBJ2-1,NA,CASRGTGLEQFF,TGTGCCAGCAGGGGAACGGGACTGGAGCAGTTCTTC
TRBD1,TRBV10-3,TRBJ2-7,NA,CAISPQRGQGAREQYF,TGTGCCATCAGTCCCCAAAGGGGACAGGGGGCGCGGGAGCAGTACTTC
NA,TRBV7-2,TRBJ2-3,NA,CASRVGTPLGINTQYF,TGTGCCAGCAGAGTCGGGACCCCCCTTGGAATAAATACGCAGTATTTT
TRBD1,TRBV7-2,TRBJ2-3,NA,CASSSGQGSTDTQYF,TGTGCCAGCAGCTCAGGACAGGGCAGCACAGATACGCAGTATTTT
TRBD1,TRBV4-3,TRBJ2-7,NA,CASSQGQGVRYEQYF,TGCGCCAGCAGCCAGGGACAGGGAGTACGCTACGAGCAGTACTTC
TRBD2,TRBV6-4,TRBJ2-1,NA,CASRMTSGGYNEQFF,TGTGCCAGCAGGATGACTAGCGGGGGGTACAATGAGCAGTTCTTC
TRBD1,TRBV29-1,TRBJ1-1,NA,CSVALLDRGSEAFF,TGCAGCGTTGCCCTCCTCGACAGGGGCTCTGAAGCTTTCTTT
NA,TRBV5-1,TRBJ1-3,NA,CASSFGRGSGNTIYF,TGCGCCAGCAGCTTCGGGCGGGGCTCTGGAAACACCATATATTTT
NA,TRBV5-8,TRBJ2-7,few,CASSSHLGKAVYEQYF,TGTGCCAGCAGCTCCCATTTGGGGAAGGCAGTCTACGAGCAGTACTTC
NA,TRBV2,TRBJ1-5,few,CASSESVVNQPQHF,TGTGCCAGCAGTGAATCTGTGGTGAATCAGCCCCAGCATTTT
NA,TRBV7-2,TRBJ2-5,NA,CASSLSGVQETQYF,TGTGCCAGCAGCCTCTCTGGCGTCCAAGAGACCCAGTACTTC
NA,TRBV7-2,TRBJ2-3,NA,CASNLPGLSSTDTQYF,TGTGCCAGCAACCTACCCGGACTTTCTAGCACAGATACGCAGTATTTT
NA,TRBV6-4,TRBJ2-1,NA,CASSDGNRYNEQFF,TGTGCCAGCAGTGACGGTAACAGGTACAATGAGCAGTTCTTC
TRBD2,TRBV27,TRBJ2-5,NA,CASSSREPGRETQYF,TGTGCCAGCAGCTCGCGGGAGCCGGGGCGAGAGACCCAGTACTTC
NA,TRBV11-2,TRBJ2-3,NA,CASSFGGASTDTQYF,TGTGCCAGCAGCTTCGGGGGAGCTAGCACAGATACGCAGTATTTT
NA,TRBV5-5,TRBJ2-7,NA,CASSWAGSYEQYF,TGTGCCAGCAGTTGGGCAGGGTCCTACGAGCAGTACTTC
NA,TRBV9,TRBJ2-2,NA,CASSGRGYNTGELFF,TGTGCCAGCAGCGGTCGGGGGTACAACACCGGGGAGCTGTTTTTT